This TCR beta chain was identified during a study of T cell clones after liver transplantation. Study in general: Samples came from ITN030ST, which attempted immunosuppression withdrawal within 2 years of liver transplantation. Apart from a few HCV-positive recipients, transplants were for non-autoimmune, non-viral reasons.

The CDR3 is 15 amino acids. CDR1 SGHDN and CDR2 FVKESK come from the germline V gene. J was trimmed by 4 bases and V by 4 bases; bases with no gene match: 9. Using immunoSEQ multiplex PCR, the repertoire was profiled, and TCRdb retains in-frame clones only, with some absent. Among under 10,000 clones, about 80% were seen once, and the ten largest hold approximately 40%. The origin of this receptor is a human donor who received a liver transplant. The source was CD8+ T cells from blood, collected before liver transplant. The chain joins TRBV14 to TRBJ1-2, with 7 bases that match TRBD1. CDR3: CASSPSGQPFYGYTF. The CDR3 nucleotides read TGTGCCAGCAGCCCTTCGGGACAGCCATTCTATGGCTACACCTTC.